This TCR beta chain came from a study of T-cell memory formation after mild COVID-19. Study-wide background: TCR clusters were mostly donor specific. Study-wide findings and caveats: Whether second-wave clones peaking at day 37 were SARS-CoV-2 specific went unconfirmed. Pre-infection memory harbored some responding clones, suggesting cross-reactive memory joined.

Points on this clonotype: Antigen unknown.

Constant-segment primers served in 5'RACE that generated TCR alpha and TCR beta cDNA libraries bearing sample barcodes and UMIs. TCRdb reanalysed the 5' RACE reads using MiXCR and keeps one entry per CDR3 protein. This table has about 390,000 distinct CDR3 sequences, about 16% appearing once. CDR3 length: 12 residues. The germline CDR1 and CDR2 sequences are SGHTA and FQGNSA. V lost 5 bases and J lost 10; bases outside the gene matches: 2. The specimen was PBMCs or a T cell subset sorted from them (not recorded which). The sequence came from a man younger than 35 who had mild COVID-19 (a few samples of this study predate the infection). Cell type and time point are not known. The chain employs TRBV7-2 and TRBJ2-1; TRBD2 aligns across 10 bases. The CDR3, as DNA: TGTGCCAGCAGCAAAGCGGGGGGGGAGCAGTTCTTC. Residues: CASSKAGGEQFF.